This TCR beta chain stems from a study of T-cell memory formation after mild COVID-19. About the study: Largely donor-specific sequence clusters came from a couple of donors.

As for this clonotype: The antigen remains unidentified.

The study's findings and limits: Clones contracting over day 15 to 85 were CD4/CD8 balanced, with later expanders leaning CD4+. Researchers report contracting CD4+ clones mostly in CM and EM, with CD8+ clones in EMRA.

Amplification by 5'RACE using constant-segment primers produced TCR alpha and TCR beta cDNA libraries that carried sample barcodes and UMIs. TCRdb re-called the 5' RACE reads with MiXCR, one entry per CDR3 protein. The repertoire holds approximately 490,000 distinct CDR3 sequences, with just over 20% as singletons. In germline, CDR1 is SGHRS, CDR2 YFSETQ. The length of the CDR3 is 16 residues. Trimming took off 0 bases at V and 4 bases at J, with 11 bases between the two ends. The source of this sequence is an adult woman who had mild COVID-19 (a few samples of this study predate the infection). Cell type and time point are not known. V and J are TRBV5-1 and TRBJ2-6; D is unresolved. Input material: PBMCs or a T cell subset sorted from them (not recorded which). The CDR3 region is CASSLAGQSGANVLTF. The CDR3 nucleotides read TGCGCCAGCAGCTTGGCCGGGCAGTCGGGGGCCAACGTCCTGACTTTC. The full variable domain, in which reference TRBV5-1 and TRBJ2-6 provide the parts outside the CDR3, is KAGVTQTPRYLIKTRGQQVTLSCSPISGHRSVSWYQQTPGQGLQFLFEYFSETQRNKGNFPGRFSGRQFSNSRSEMNVSTLELGDSALYLCASSLAGQSGANVLTFGAGSRLTVL.